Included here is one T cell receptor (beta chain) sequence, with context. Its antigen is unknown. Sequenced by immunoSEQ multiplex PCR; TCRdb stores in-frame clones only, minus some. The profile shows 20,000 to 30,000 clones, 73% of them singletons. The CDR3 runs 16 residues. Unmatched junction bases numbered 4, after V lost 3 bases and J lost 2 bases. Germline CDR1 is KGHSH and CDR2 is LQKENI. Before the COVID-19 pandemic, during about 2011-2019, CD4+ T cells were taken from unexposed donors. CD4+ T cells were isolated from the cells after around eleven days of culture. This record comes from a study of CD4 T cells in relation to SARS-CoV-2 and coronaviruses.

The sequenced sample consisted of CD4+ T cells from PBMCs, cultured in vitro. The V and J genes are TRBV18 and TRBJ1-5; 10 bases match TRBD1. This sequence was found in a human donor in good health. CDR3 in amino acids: CASSPTGGWGNQPQHF. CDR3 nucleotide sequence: TGTGCCAGCTCACCGACAGGGGGCTGGGGCAATCAGCCCCAGCATTTT. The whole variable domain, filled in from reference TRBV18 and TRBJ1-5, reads NAGVMQNPRHLVRRRGQEARLRCSPMKGHSHVYWYRQLPEEGLKFMVYLQKENIIDESGMPKERFSAEFPKEGPSILRIQQVVRGDSAAYFCASSPTGGWGNQPQHFGDGTRLSIL.